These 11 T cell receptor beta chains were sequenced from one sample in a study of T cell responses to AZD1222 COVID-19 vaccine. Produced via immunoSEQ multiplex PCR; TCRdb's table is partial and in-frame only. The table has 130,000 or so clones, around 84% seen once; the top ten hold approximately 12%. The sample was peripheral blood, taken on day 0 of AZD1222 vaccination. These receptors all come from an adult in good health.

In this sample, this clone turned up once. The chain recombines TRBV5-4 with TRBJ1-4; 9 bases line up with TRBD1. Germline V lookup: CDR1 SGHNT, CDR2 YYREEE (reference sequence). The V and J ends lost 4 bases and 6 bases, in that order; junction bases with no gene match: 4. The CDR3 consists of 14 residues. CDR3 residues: CASSRDRAHEKLFF. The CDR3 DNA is TGTGCCAGCAGCCGGGACAGGGCACATGAAAAACTGTTTTTT. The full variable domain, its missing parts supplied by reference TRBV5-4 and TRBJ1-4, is ETGVTQSPTHLIKTRGQQVTLRCSSQSGHNTVSWYQQALGQGPQFIFQYYREEENGRGNFPPRFSGLQFPNYSSELNVNALELDDSALYLCASSRDRAHEKLFFGSGTQLSVL.

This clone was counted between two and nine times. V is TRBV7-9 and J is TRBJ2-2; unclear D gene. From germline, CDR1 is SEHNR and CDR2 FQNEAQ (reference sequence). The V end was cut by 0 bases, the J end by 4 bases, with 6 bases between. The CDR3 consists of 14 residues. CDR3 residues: CASSLAASTGELFF. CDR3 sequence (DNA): TGTGCCAGCAGCTTAGCAGCGTCCACCGGGGAGCTGTTTTTT.

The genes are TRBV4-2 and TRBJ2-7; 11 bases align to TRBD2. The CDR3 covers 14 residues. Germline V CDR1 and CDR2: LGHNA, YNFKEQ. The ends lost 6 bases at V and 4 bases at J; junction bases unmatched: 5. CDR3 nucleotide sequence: TGTGCCAGCAGTCAACTAGCGGGAGTATACGAGCAGTACTTC. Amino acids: CASSQLAGVYEQYF.

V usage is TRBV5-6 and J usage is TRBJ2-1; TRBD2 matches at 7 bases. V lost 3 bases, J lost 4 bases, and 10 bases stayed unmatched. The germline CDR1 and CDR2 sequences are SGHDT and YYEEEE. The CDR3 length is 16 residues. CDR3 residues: CASSSSASGIYNEQFF. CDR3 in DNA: TGTGCCAGCAGCTCCTCCGCCAGCGGGATATACAATGAGCAGTTCTTC. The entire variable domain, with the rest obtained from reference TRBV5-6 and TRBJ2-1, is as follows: DAGVTQSPTHLIKTRGQQVTLRCSPKSGHDTVSWYQQALGQGPQFIFQYYEEEERQRGNFPDRFSGHQFPNYSSELNVNALLLGDSALYLCASSSSASGIYNEQFFGPGTRLTVL.

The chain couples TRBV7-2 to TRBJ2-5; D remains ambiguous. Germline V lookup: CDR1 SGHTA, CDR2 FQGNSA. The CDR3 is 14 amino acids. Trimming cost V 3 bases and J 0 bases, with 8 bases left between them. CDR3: CASSFQGNQETQYF. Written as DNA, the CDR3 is TGTGCCAGCAGCTTTCAAGGCAACCAAGAGACCCAGTACTTC.

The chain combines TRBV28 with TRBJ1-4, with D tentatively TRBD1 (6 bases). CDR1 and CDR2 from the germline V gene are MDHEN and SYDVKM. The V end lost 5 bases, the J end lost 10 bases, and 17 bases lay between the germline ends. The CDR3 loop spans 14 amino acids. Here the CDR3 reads CASSLTLPQGKLFF. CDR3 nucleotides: TGTGCCAGCAGTCTTACCCTCCCACAGGGAAAACTGTTTTTT. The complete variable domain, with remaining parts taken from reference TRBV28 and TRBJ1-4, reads DVKVTQSSRYLVKRTGEKVFLECVQDMDHENMFWYRQDPGLGLRLIYFSYDVKMKEKGDIPEGYSVSREKKERFSLILESASTNQTSMYLCASSLTLPQGKLFFGSGTQLSVL.

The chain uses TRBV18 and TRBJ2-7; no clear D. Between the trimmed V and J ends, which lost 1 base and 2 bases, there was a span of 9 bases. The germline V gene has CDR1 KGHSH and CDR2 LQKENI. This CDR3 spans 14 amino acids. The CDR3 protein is CASSPLATTYEQYF. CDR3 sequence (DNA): TGTGCCAGCTCACCACTGGCCACCACCTACGAGCAGTACTTC.

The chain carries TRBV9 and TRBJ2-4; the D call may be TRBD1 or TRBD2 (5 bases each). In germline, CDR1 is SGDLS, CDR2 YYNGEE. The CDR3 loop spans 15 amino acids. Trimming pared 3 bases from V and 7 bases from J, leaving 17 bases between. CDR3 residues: CASSGSGTGWNIQYF. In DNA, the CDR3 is TGTGCCAGCAGCGGATCCGGGACCGGGTGGAACATTCAGTACTTC.

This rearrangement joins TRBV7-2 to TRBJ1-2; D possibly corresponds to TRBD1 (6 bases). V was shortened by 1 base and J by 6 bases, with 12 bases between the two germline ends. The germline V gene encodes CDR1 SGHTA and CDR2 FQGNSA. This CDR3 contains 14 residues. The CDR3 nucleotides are TGTGCCAGCAGCTTAGAAGGGGGTCGGGATGGCTACACCTTC. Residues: CASSLEGGRDGYTF.

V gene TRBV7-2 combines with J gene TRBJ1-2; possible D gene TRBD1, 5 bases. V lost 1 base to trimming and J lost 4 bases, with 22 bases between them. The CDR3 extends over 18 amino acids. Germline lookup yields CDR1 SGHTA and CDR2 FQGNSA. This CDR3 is CASSLVGSPTGRFYGYTF. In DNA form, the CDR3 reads TGTGCCAGCAGCTTAGTTGGTTCCCCTACAGGACGCTTCTATGGCTACACCTTC.

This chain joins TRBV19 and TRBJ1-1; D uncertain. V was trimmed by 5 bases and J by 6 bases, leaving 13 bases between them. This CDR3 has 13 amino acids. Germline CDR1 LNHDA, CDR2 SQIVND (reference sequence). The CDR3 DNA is TGTGCCAGTAGTCCCCAGGAACCTCCTGAAGCTTTCTTT. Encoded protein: CASSPQEPPEAFF.